This TCR beta chain was retrieved from a study of cytomegalovirus exposure and HLA in healthy donors. The length of the CDR3 is 15 residues. The germline V gene encodes CDR1 SGHTA and CDR2 FQGNSA. As regards this clone: The junction shows a germline mismatch at one end, possibly a read error. The same CDR3 also results from other DNA sequences found in this sample.

In the PCR, 60 Vbeta and 13 Jbeta primers were used. Clones were sequenced by immunoSEQ multiplex PCR, and TCRdb holds only the in-frame ones, with some missing. The sample yields under 85,000 clones, roughly 76% seen once. The rearrangement joins TRBV7-2 to TRBJ1-6; TRBD1 matches 7 bases. The sequence came from a young man in good health and CMV-seronegative. The sequenced material came from PBMCs. The CDR3 is CASSRRTGDNSPLHF. CDR3 coding DNA: TGTGCCAGCAGCCGTAGGACAGGTGATAATTCGCCCCTCCACTTT.